Included here is one TCR beta chain sequence, with context. This receptor's antigen is unknown. No much larger clone is present one base from it, and per-base qualities are unavailable. Using the immunoSEQ assay, TCRB CDR3 regions were amplified from 2 to 2.5 micrograms of genomic DNA, or from all available DNA when less than that was on hand. The multiplex PCR relied on 60 forward primers for TCR V beta segments and 13 reverse primers for J beta segments. To estimate reads per starting template, synthetic control templates were spiked into each sample at limiting dilution. The Illumina HiSeq System generated sequencing reads of 87 bp. As for the original processing: To remove PCR and sequencing errors, closely related sequences were merged with a nearest neighbor algorithm. TCR overlap was defined as the percentage of unique tumor TCR beta sequences that were also present in the same patient's peripheral blood. TCRdb took over this immuneACCESS table, retaining in-frame rearrangements with V and J assigned. Such tables are incomplete; in checked studies, under half of the missing clones stem from an unresolved V gene, and the remainder is unexplained. V, J and clone size derive from that table, while D and trimming were established from the DNA sequence. The sample yields around 96,000 clones; around 80% were counted once. The ten top clones hold around 5.4% of the sample.

The data belong to a study of glioma-infiltrating T cells after dendritic cell vaccination (dated by TCRdb to 2016 to 2018). Looking at the study overall: The cohort included 15 or so glioblastoma patients drawn from Phase I and II dendritic cell vaccination trials, of whom 9 were newly diagnosed and 6 had recurrent disease. Autologous tumor lysate-pulsed dendritic cell vaccination was administered to the patients between the early 2000s and the early 2010s. To make the vaccine, monocyte-derived dendritic cells were cultured for under eight days with IL-4 and GM-CSF and then pulsed overnight with autologous tumor lysate. Patients received three intradermal dendritic cell vaccine injections at biweekly intervals in the arm below the axilla. In glioblastoma patients vaccinated with dendritic cells, deep sequencing of TCR beta CDR3 regions served to measure tumor-infiltrating lymphocyte content and to compare repertoires between tumor and blood. Survival after dendritic cell vaccination was correlated with TCR sequencing metrics such as TIL content and the overlap between tumor and blood repertoires.

Selection of patients required sufficient residual fresh-frozen tumor tissue and over two years of available survival data. Although molecular status otherwise differed among the glioblastoma patients, no patient had an isocitrate dehydrogenase mutation. PBMC collection took place before vaccination, two weeks after the third vaccination, and at tumor progression if progression occurred. The Qiagen DNeasy Blood extraction Kit was used for extraction of genomic DNA. CDR1 and CDR2 were assigned from the germline V gene (reference sequence) as SGHNT and YYREEE. Germline trimming: 2 bases from V, 4 bases from J; junction bases outside gene matches: 8. Reading from cysteine to phenylalanine, the CDR3 counts 15 amino acids. Solely the CDR3 DNA is kept, with 45 bases framed from the first base. Paper-wide results and their limitations: The three-group TCR overlap response model was described as speculative and requiring prospective validation. No direct relationship between TCR clonality and survival was found, suggesting that a diverse polyclonal response may matter. The cohort was small and heterogeneous, few patients had complete blood and tumor sets, and even fewer had initial-recurrent tumor pairs. Higher estimated pretreatment TIL content predicted longer time to progression and overall survival after dendritic cell vaccination.

This sequence uses TRBV5-4 and TRBJ1-2, and 7 bases in between align with TRBD1. Here the sequenced sample was blood, taken before dendritic cell vaccination. This TCR derives from a human donor with glioblastoma. The bases read TGTGCCAGCAGCTTCAGACAGGGCGAAGGCTATGGCTACACCTTC. Translated, it reads CASSFRQGEGYGYTF.